This record covers a single T cell receptor beta chain. Its antigen is not yet known. No much larger clone exists at a distance of one base, and base qualities are not known. This entry is derived from a study of regulatory T cells in long-lasting Graves disease (TCRdb year 2021). Regarding the research as a whole: Newly diagnosed Graves' disease patients had taken antithyroid drugs for less than 3 months. The study took place in China and was registered as a clinical trial. Patients with persistent Graves' disease were compared with patients with newly diagnosed Graves' disease using TCR sequencing and RNA sequencing of peripheral blood. A total of around 35 samples underwent TCR sequencing, from around 13 patients with persistent Graves' disease and roughly 20 patients with newly diagnosed Graves' disease. Broader findings and caveats from the paper: The authors noted that the small sample size was a limitation that may lower accuracy. TRBV28, TRBJ1-2 and TRBJ2-5 were preferentially used in persistent disease, while TRBV20-1 and TRBJ2-1 were favored in newly diagnosed disease. The study examined only peripheral blood because the primary lesion, thyroid tissue, could not be accessed. More public clonotypes were shared among persistent patients (roughly 3,000) than among newly diagnosed patients (roughly 1,000). Persistent Graves' disease patients showed lower TCR Shannon entropy and fewer highly expanded clones than newly diagnosed patients, suggesting clonal expansion. Only the TCR beta chain was sequenced and analyzed.

The CDR3 has 16 amino acids, counting the end cysteine and phenylalanine. Only the CDR3 portion is preserved as DNA: 48 bases, with reading frame beginning at the first base. V is trimmed back by 7 bases and J by 7 bases, and the junction contains 13 bases that no gene match accounts for. CDR1 and CDR2 are read off the germline V gene as SNHLY and FYNNEI. Libraries were constructed by multiplex PCR. This sample was sequenced with an Illumina HiSeq 4000. CDR3 regions were amplified by Arm-PCR with iRepertoire HTBI primers to construct TCR beta libraries. PCR products were gel purified before sequencing. The authors' analysis ran thus. A total of fewer than 80 TRBV and 14 TRBJ segments were identified across samples and were used for gene usage analysis of CDR3 amino acid clonotypes. COPE and FqMerger were used to merge filtered high-quality paired reads into contigs. BLAST was used to align contigs to IMGT TRBV, TRBD and TRBJ reference genes, with CDR3 defined following IMGT. Clonotypes above 0.1% frequency were classified as highly expanded clones. Shannon entropy was used to measure repertoire diversity, and the Gini coefficient was used to measure V-J evenness. A clonotype found in more than one individual was treated as public. The public reads were reprocessed in TCRdb via fastp at Q25 and MiXCR, keeping in-frame beta chains. When rows share a CDR3 protein, they turn into one entry using the most common DNA and genes. Here the V and J calls rest on TCRdb's processing, not on the authors' analysis. The sample data list approximately 470,000 distinct CDR3 sequences, and around 16% of these were observed just once. The ten largest clones capture 12% of the sample.

The time point label, as the study defines it: newly diagnosed GD, antithyroid drugs for less than 3 months. For both TCR sequencing and RNA sequencing, RNA was extracted from PBMCs using TRIzol. The diagnosis of Graves' disease was made according to American Thyroid Association guidelines. Patients were recruited from an endocrinology department in Xi'an, China. Each patient gave approximately 9 milliliters of peripheral blood, collected in an EDTA anticoagulant tube. Ficoll Paque Plus density gradient separation was used to isolate PBMCs, and no additional T cell sorting was done. An Agilent 2100 Bioanalyzer and agarose gel were used to check RNA quality, while a NanoDrop 2000 measured RNA concentration. The same data also went into a second study, on T cells in Graves' hyperthyroidism and ophthalmopathy. Per that second paper: Stable Graves' hyperthyroidism was defined as no progression to ophthalmopathy during 18 months of follow-up. Hyperthyroidism patients were newly diagnosed, with disease duration under 2 months, and aged 18 to 65 years. Any patient with an uncontrolled infection, another autoimmune disease, pregnancy or lactation was excluded. Diagnoses relied on clinical symptoms, serum thyroxine and TRAb, thyroid ultrasound and orbital computed tomography. The TCR CDR3 was subjected to a first round of RT-PCR using the HTBI primer set and the Qiagen OneStep RT-PCR kit. Blood samples also contained most of the expanded thyroid clonotypes (frequency above 0.001), which suggests that blood repertoires may reflect thyroid immune responses. In cross-validation, a model built on a 13 V-J signature told ophthalmopathy apart from stable hyperthyroidism with 87.88% sensitivity and approximately 81% specificity, and in testing the same model reached 80%/75%. In validation, progression to ophthalmopathy was predicted by the model with 55% to 71% sensitivity and 72.22% specificity, a median of about 6 months before onset. TCR V-J signatures able to tell the groups apart were searched for in a discovery cohort of 90 to 100 patients, of whom 43 had Graves' ophthalmopathy and about 60 had stable Graves' hyperthyroidism. An independent validation cohort of about 20 hyperthyroidism patients and approximately 17 patients who later progressed to ophthalmopathy tested prospective prediction of ophthalmopathy. The 80 to 100 discovery patients were randomly divided into training and test sets at a 7:3 ratio. The study also compared thyroid tissue and blood T-cell repertoires from several Graves' hyperthyroidism patients. Following sampling, methimazole starting at 30 mg daily was given to hyperthyroidism patients, and high-dose intravenous methylprednisolone was given to ophthalmopathy patients. Libraries were constructed in a second round of multiplex PCR, after which size selection and purification were carried out. Paired-end sequencing of the libraries was performed with 100 bp reads on an Illumina HiSeq2000. Raw data were processed with SOAPnuke, discarding reads with adapters, uncalled bases, mean Phred below 15, or no exact constant-primer or identifier match. High-quality paired reads were merged using COPE v1.2.5, and each unique nucleotide sequence was defined as a clonotype. Clonotypes were aligned to IMGT TRBV, TRBD and TRBJ reference segments using MiTCR v1.1. The analysis was restricted to V-J combinations with a frequency above 0.0001, which together covered 99.2% of the repertoires. The TCS score was defined as the ratio of F50 (clonal expansion) to E x V (chaos), calculated using BLOSUM62-based TCRdist between CDR3 peptides within each V-J. Welch's t-statistics and random forest reduced fewer than 550 V-J features to 10 to 15, which were used in a naive Bayes classifier (R e1071). Sample size was not statistically predetermined, and blinding of investigators to group allocation was not performed. TCR Vbeta CDR3 sequencing of 120 to 150 peripheral blood samples (roughly 43 ophthalmopathy, 75 hyperthyroidism and roughly 17 progressor patients) is reported in the paper.

This chain is built from TRBV2 and TRBJ2-1, with TRBD1 identical over 10 junction bases. The source material was peripheral blood mononuclear cells (PBMCs), sampled at new diagnosis, from a patient treated with antithyroid drugs. The origin of this receptor is a man aged 40-49 years with Graves disease. Donor details come from another sample of the same person, matched by shared clones. The CDR3 corresponds to CASMPPGQGTGNEQFF. The DNA sequence reads TGTGCCAGCATGCCGCCGGGACAGGGGACGGGGAATGAGCAGTTCTTC.